The 3 T cell receptor beta chains in this list originate from one sample, sequenced in a study of response to subunit inactivated influenza vaccine. A single record per CDR3 protein comes from TCRdb applying MiXCR to the RT-PCR reads. The sample has 500,000 to 600,000 distinct CDR3 sequences, more than 15% seen once. The material was CD4+ T cells sorted from PBMCs, obtained around 2 years after vaccination. The source of these receptors is a man in his fifties or sixties who received an inactivated influenza vaccine.

The table lists this clonotype with a few counts. The rearrangement joins TRBV19 to TRBJ1-5; perhaps TRBD1 as D (5 bases). This CDR3 has 15 residues. Germline V gene lookup returns CDR1 LNHDA and CDR2 SQIVND (reference sequence). The V and J ends lost 3 bases and 2 bases respectively, with 11 bases between them. The CDR3 loop reads CASSIRRGRNQPQHF. The CDR3 bases are TGTGCCAGTAGTATCAGGAGGGGCCGCAATCAGCCCCAGCATTTT.

V gene TRBV3-1 combines with J gene TRBJ1-5; D might be TRBD1 (5 bases). V lost 3 bases and J 6 bases, leaving 12 bases between the germline ends. CDR1 and CDR2 from the germline V gene are LGHDT and YNNKEL (reference sequence). The CDR3 is 14 amino acids. CDR3 region: CASSQISGTQPQHF. The DNA for the CDR3 is TGTGCCAGCAGCCAGATTTCCGGGACTCAGCCCCAGCATTTT.

This clonotype came up many times. CDR3 protein: CASSFAGATDTQYF. CDR3 sequence (DNA): TGTGCCAGCAGCTTTGCGGGAGCTACAGATACGCAGTATTTT. The J gene is TRBJ2-3, the V gene TRBV5-5, with TRBD2 matching over 7 bases. After removal of 2 bases from V and 3 bases from J, the junction contained 3 bases not matched to a gene. CDR1 SGHKS and CDR2 YYEKEE come from the germline V gene (reference sequence). The CDR3 consists of 14 residues.